The next 25 T cell receptor beta chains were all read from a single sample in a study of blood T cells in healthy people across ages. A second PCR of roughly 6 to 12 cycles used a sample-barcoded 5' primer and a J-beta primer mix. One entry per CDR3 protein, called by TCRdb with MiXCR from the 5' RACE reads. The sample holds approximately 2,000,000 distinct CDR3 sequences, roughly two fifths seen once. The sample consisted of blood. The receptor source for this set is a human donor in good health.

The chain is built from TRBV5-1 and TRBJ1-1, with TRBD1 matching 10 bases. The CDR3 totals 18 residues. Looked up from germline, CDR1 is SGHRS and CDR2 is YFSETQ. Trimming removed 1 base from V and 1 base from J; junction bases left unmatched: 10. The CDR3 DNA reads as TGCGCCAGCAGCTTGCTCTACGGGACAGGGGTGAGGAACACTGAAGCTTTCTTT. This codes for CASSLLYGTGVRNTEAFF.

The V and J genes are TRBV4-2 and TRBJ2-1, with 7 bases aligning to TRBD1. Germline CDR1 and CDR2: LGHNA and YNFKEQ. V was pared by 2 bases and J by 4 bases, with 29 bases of the junction left unmatched. CDR3 length: 23 residues. The CDR3 sequence is CASSQSNSVSGTVTPGAYNEQFF. DNA for the CDR3: TGTGCCAGCAGCCAATCGAATTCTGTATCCGGGACAGTTACCCCAGGGGCGTACAATGAGCAGTTCTTC.

This clonotype was observed a few times. The chain links TRBV4-1 to TRBJ1-2; TRBD1 matches 8 bases. The V gene's germline CDR1 is MGHRA and CDR2 YSYEKL. This CDR3 comprises 15 residues. The ends lost 1 base at V and 8 bases at J; junction bases unmatched: 9. The DNA of the CDR3 is TGCGCCAGCAGCCAAGCATTCACAGGGGGTTTAGGCTACACCTTC. Protein sequence: CASSQAFTGGLGYTF.

In this sample, this clonotype turned up a few times. This sequence joins TRBV19 and TRBJ2-1, with 8 bases that match TRBD1. CDR1 is LNHDA, CDR2 SQIVND, per germline (reference sequence). After removal of 4 bases from V and 8 bases from J, the junction contained 10 bases not matched to a gene. This CDR3 has 15 residues. Written as DNA, the CDR3 is TGTGCCAGTAGTAGTATTCGGACAGGGAGTGATGAGCAGTTCTTC. As protein: CASSSIRTGSDEQFF.

This clonotype was seen only a few times. CDR3 loop: CASKRDRASYEQYF. Here the CDR3 DNA reads TGTGCCAGTAAACGGGACAGGGCCTCCTACGAGCAGTACTTC. V is TRBV12-3 or TRBV12-4 and J is TRBJ2-7; 9 positions agree with TRBD1. The CDR3 is 14 amino acids. The junction had 6 bases not matched to a gene; V was cut back by 9 bases and J by 0 bases.

The genes are TRBV5-6 and TRBJ1-2; D is perhaps TRBD1 (6 bases). Germline CDR1 SGHDT, CDR2 YYEEEE. The CDR3 is 14 amino acids. V dropped 3 bases and J dropped 7 bases, with 16 bases sitting between them. DNA of the CDR3: TGTGCCAGCAGCTCACCGGGACACATTATTGGCTACACCTTC. Amino acid sequence: CASSSPGHIIGYTF.

The CDR3 sequence is CASSGLSGGYTEAFF. CDR3 sequence (DNA): TGTGCCAGCAGTGGATTAAGTGGGGGCTACACTGAAGCTTTCTTT. The V and J genes are TRBV6-6 and TRBJ1-1; possibly TRBD1 for D (6 bases). This CDR3 comprises 15 residues. Trimming removed 5 bases from V and 3 bases from J, with 16 bases in between. The germline CDR1 and CDR2 sequences are MNHNY and SVGAGI (reference sequence).

This clonotype was found a few times. The J gene is TRBJ2-5, the V gene TRBV7-2; the D gene could be TRBD1 or TRBD2 (5 bases each). Germline V CDR1 and CDR2: SGHTA, FQGNSA. The V end was cut by 6 bases, the J end by 5 bases, with 13 bases between. CDR3 size: 13 residues. The DNA of the CDR3 is TGTGCCAGCAGAGGGACCCAACGGGAGACCCAGTACTTC. Amino acid sequence: CASRGTQRETQYF.

The genes are TRBV9 and TRBJ1-2; 9 bases line up with TRBD1. After removal of 0 bases from V and 11 bases from J, the junction contained 5 bases not matched to a gene. This CDR3 has 13 amino acids. The germline CDR1 and CDR2 sequences are SGDLS and YYNGEE. This CDR3 is CASSVGGQGGYTF. Written as DNA, the CDR3 is TGTGCCAGCAGCGTAGGGGGACAGGGTGGTTACACCTTC.

The rearrangement links TRBV3-1 to TRBJ2-1; D call uncertain. Between the trimmed V and J ends, which lost 4 bases and 4 bases, there was a span of 8 bases. CDR1 is LGHDT, CDR2 YNNKEL, per germline (reference sequence). The CDR3 consists of 13 residues. Here the CDR3 DNA reads TGTGCCAGCAGCCCGGCAACATACAATGAGCAGTTCTTC. Amino acids: CASSPATYNEQFF.

There are a few counts of this clonotype. This clone may be a read error of a much larger clone one base away. This sequence joins TRBV5-1 and TRBJ2-5; a possible D gene is TRBD2 (5 bases). V lost 3 bases and J 4 bases, leaving 13 bases between the germline ends. The length of the CDR3 is 14 residues. The germline CDR1 and CDR2 sequences are SGHRS and YFSETQ. CDR3 nucleotide sequence: TGCGCCAGCAGCTCGGGGTCAGGTGGAGAGACCCAGTACTTC. Amino acids: CASSSGSGGETQYF.

There are a few counts of this clonotype. The chain recombines TRBV7-9 with TRBJ1-1; unclear D gene. Germline-derived CDR1 and CDR2 are SEHNR and FQNEAQ (reference sequence). The CDR3 covers 14 residues. V was trimmed by 3 bases and J by 0 bases, leaving 8 bases between them. The CDR3 sequence: CASSFKELNTEAFF. CDR3 bases: TGTGCCAGCAGCTTTAAGGAGCTGAACACTGAAGCTTTCTTT. Complete variable domain (other parts from reference TRBV7-9 and TRBJ1-1): DTGVSQNPRHKITKRGQNVTFRCDPISEHNRLYWYRQTLGQGPEFLTYFQNEAQLEKSRLLSDRFSAERPKGSFSTLEIQRTEQGDSAMYLCASSFKELNTEAFFGQGTRLTVV.

There are many counts of this clonotype. Here the CDR3 reads CASSSGTGIYEQYF. CDR3 sequence (DNA): TGTGCCAGCAGCTCCGGGACAGGGATCTACGAGCAGTACTTC. The rearrangement links TRBV7-2 to TRBJ2-7, with TRBD1 matching 9 bases. V trimming: 4 bases; J trimming: 3 bases; junction bases outside the gene matches: 4. CDR3 length: 14 residues. The germline V gene has CDR1 SGHTA and CDR2 FQGNSA.

This clonotype turned up a few times. The V and J genes are TRBV4-1 and TRBJ2-7; D is unresolved. The germline CDR1 and CDR2 sequences are MGHRA and YSYEKL. The V end lost 0 bases, the J end lost 2 bases, and 8 bases lay between the germline ends. This CDR3 is 14 amino acids long. The CDR3 DNA reads TGCGCCAGCAGCCAAGATCCCCCTACCTACGAGCAGTACTTC. It encodes CASSQDPPTYEQYF.

This clonotype was detected once. The J gene is TRBJ2-1, the V gene TRBV6-2 or TRBV6-3; TRBD1 agrees at 7 bases. The CDR3 sequence is 15 residues long. Germline V CDR1 and CDR2: MNHEY, SVGEGT. The V and J ends lost 7 bases and 10 bases, in that order; junction bases with no gene match: 16. The DNA of the CDR3 is TGTGCCAGCACCTCCTGGACAGGACCTTCCTACGAGCAGTTCTTC. Its translation is CASTSWTGPSYEQFF.

The rearrangement uses TRBV6-2 or TRBV6-3 and TRBJ2-7; TRBD1 matches 9 bases. CDR1 MNHEY and CDR2 SVGEGT come from the germline V gene. This CDR3 is 15 amino acids long. The trim removed 5 bases at V and 3 bases at J, leaving 8 bases unmatched. The CDR3 reads CASSLRTGVFYEQYF. The CDR3 DNA is TGTGCCAGCAGTCTAAGGACAGGGGTATTCTACGAGCAGTACTTC.

This chain joins TRBV3-1 and TRBJ2-1; 7 bases match TRBD1. This CDR3 region has 14 residues. CDR1 is LGHDT, CDR2 YNNKEL, per germline (reference sequence). The V gene end was trimmed by 3 bases and the J gene end by 13 bases; junction bases not matched to a gene: 12. The CDR3 coding sequence is TGTGCCAGCAGCCATTTAGACACAGGGGAGACCCAGTTCTTC. This gives the protein CASSHLDTGETQFF.

This sequence joins TRBV29-1 and TRBJ1-1; D remains unclear. With 8 bases removed from V and 3 bases from J, the gap between germline ends came to 13 bases. CDR1 and CDR2 from the germline V gene are SQVTM and ANQGSEA. The CDR3 is made up of 12 amino acids. The CDR3 bases are TGCAGCACCAAATCGGGTTACACTGAAGCTTTCTTT. Translated: CSTKSGYTEAFF.

The chain employs TRBV20-1 and TRBJ2-3; 11 nucleotides match TRBD2. The V gene end was trimmed by 6 bases and the J gene end by 4 bases; junction bases not matched to a gene: 15. Looked up from germline, CDR1 is DFQATT and CDR2 is SNEGSKA (reference sequence). The CDR3 loop spans 17 amino acids. As DNA, the CDR3 is TGCAGTGCCCGGGACCCTAGCGGGGGGCCCGGAGCAGATACGCAGTATTTT. Translated, it gives CSARDPSGGPGADTQYF.

The chain joins TRBV29-1 to TRBJ1-2, with TRBD1 identical over 12 bases. The CDR3 totals 19 residues. With 5 bases clipped from V and 3 bases from J, the junction kept 19 bases outside the gene matches. CDR1 and CDR2 from the germline V gene are SQVTM and ANQGSEA. DNA for the CDR3: TGCAGCGTTCAAGGGCCAGATTGGGACAGGGGGCTTCTAGACTATGGCTACACCTTC. The encoded protein is CSVQGPDWDRGLLDYGYTF.

This clonotype occurred once. The J gene is TRBJ1-4, the V gene TRBV6-5; 7 bases agree with TRBD1. This CDR3 contains 18 residues. V shed 2 bases, J shed 3 bases, and the junction held 12 bases outside the gene matches. Looked up from germline, CDR1 is MNHEY and CDR2 is SVGAGI. The CDR3 bases are TGTGCCAGCAGTTACCTGTTGGCAGGGGGAAGGGCTAATGAAAAACTGTTTTTT. Protein sequence: CASSYLLAGGRANEKLFF.

This chain's CDR3 is CATSDHGGSEKLFF. The CDR3 DNA follows: TGTGCCACCAGTGATCATGGGGGAAGTGAAAAACTGTTTTTT. This sequence joins TRBV24-1 and TRBJ1-4; perhaps TRBD1 as D (5 bases). The CDR3 sequence is 14 residues long. Trimming took off 3 bases at V and 7 bases at J, with 11 bases between the two ends. Germline loops: CDR1 KGHDR, CDR2 SFDVKD.

This clonotype was recorded only once. V and J are TRBV24-1 and TRBJ1-5, with 7 bases fitting TRBD1. CDR1 KGHDR and CDR2 SFDVKD come from the germline V gene. This CDR3 has 14 residues. The ends lost 4 bases at V and 4 bases at J; junction bases unmatched: 3. The CDR3 loop reads CATSEGQDNQPQHF. CDR3 bases: TGTGCCACCAGTGAAGGACAGGATAATCAGCCCCAGCATTTT.

This chain connects TRBV19 to TRBJ2-5; D may match TRBD1 or TRBD2 (5 bases each). The J call may be incorrect, as the DNA end agrees better with TRBJ2-7. The CDR3 has 14 residues. Germline V gene sequence: CDR1 LNHDA, CDR2 SQIVND (reference sequence). The CDR3 region is CASSIGRGAYEQYF. As DNA, the CDR3 is TGTGCCAGTAGTATCGGTCGAGGGGCCTACGAGCAGTACTTC.

This sequence joins TRBV12-3 or TRBV12-4 and TRBJ1-2, with D possibly TRBD1 on 6 matching bases. Trimming shortened V by 6 bases and J by 6 bases, and 17 bases separated the two germline ends. The CDR3 is 14 amino acids. CDR3 in amino acids: CASSRSGGADGYTF. The CDR3 coding sequence is TGTGCCAGCAGCCGCAGTGGGGGGGCCGATGGCTACACCTTC.